Described below is a single TCR beta chain sequence and its context. Its antigen is undetermined. Repertoires were generated with immunoSEQ multiplex PCR, while TCRdb's copy carries only in-frame clones and drops some. The sample holds over a million clones, 75% to 80% seen once. Germline V gives CDR1 SNHLY, CDR2 FYNNEI. Trimming at V came to 6 bases and at J to 4 bases, leaving 3 bases not matched to a gene. The CDR3 contains 14 residues. This entry comes from a study of shared clonotypes between healthy human individuals. Study-wide results and caveats: The study found 4.5% to 5% of naive CD4 clonotypes shared across a few donors. Estimated richness was generally greater in naive than memory subsets.

The clonotype comes from a man between 18 and 35 years old in good health. Some clones in this sample may be carry-over from other donors' samples. The sequencing input was memory CD4+ T cells from PBMCs. Subset of the sample: CD45RA-negative fraction. The genes are TRBV2 and TRBJ1-5; 10 nucleotides agree with TRBD1. The CDR3: CASRLGQGNQPQHF. The CDR3 nucleotides are TGTGCCAGCAGGCTGGGACAGGGGAATCAGCCCCAGCATTTT.